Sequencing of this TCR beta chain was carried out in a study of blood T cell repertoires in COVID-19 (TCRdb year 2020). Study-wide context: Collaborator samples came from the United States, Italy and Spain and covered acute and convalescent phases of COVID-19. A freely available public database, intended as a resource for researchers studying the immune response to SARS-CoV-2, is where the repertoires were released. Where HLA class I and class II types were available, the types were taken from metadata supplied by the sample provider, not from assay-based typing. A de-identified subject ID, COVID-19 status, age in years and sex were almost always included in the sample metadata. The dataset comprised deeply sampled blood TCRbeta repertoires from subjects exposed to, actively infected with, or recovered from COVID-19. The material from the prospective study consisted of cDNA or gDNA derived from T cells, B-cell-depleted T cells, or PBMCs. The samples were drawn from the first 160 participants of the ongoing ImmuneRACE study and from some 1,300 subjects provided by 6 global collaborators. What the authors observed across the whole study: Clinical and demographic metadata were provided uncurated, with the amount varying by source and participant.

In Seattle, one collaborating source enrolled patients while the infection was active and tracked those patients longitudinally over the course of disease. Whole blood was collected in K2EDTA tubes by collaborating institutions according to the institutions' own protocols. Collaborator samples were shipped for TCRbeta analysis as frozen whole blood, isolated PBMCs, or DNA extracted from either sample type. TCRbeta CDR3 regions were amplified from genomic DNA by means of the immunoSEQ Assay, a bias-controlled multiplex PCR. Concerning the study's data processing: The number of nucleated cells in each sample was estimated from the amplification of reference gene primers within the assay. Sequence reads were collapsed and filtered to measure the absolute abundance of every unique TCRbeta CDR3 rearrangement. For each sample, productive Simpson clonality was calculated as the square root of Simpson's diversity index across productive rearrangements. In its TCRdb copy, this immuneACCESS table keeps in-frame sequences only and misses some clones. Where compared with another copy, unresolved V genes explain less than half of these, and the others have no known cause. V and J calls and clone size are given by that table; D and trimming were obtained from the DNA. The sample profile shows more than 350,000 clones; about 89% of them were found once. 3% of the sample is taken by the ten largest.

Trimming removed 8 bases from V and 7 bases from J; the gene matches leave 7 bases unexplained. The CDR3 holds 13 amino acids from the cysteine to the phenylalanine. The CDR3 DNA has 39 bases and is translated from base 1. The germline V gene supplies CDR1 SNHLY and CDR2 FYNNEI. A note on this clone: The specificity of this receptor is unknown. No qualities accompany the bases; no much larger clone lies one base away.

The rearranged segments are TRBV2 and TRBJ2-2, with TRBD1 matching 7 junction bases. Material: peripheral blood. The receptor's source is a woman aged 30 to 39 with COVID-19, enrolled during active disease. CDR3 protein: CASQTGVVGELFF. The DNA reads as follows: TGTGCCAGCCAAACAGGGGTTGTCGGGGAGCTGTTTTTT.